This TCR beta chain originates from a study of shared clonotypes between healthy human individuals. Measured with immunoSEQ multiplex PCR; TCRdb has only the in-frame clones, and not every one. The profile covers 1.6 million or so clones, with 98% to 99% appearing a single time and 0.36% taken by the ten largest. The TCR originated in a man between 25 and 39 years old in good health. The sequencing input was naive CD4+ T cells sorted from blood. The subset denotes: CD45RA+ positively selected.

CDR3 amino acids: CASSLSSTPGWDTQYF. CDR3 in DNA: TGTGCCAGCAGCTTGTCCTCAACCCCCGGTTGGGATACGCAGTATTTT. The chain is built from TRBV5-4 and TRBJ2-3; D unclear. Germline loops: CDR1 SGHNT, CDR2 YYREEE (reference sequence). This CDR3 is built from 16 residues. V lost 1 base and J 6 bases, leaving 18 bases between the germline ends.